The clone carrying this T cell receptor beta chain is labeled as medium-sized. Its antigen is as yet unknown. This entry is derived from a study of spatial heterogeneity in lung cancer. TCRdb reprocessed the 5' RACE reads via MiXCR and lists one record per CDR3 protein. This sample has over a thousand distinct CDR3 sequences, with roughly 6.4% found just once. The time point is: sample taken at primary tumor resection. Regarding the study as a whole: Mutation tallies in tumors tracked expanded intratumoral alpha and beta TCR counts.

The sequence was obtained from a female donor with early-stage non-small cell lung cancer. Sequenced material: lung tumor tissue, taken at surgery.

In DNA form, the CDR3 reads TGTGCCAGCAGCCCCACCGTTCAAGGAGAAAAACTGTTTTTT. Its protein product is CASSPTVQGEKLFF. The genes are TRBV7-9 and TRBJ1-4; D is uncertain. Germline values: CDR1 SEHNR, CDR2 FQNEAQ (reference sequence). CDR3 length: 14 amino acids. With 5 bases removed from V and 8 bases from J, the gap between germline ends came to 15 bases.